A single sample gave rise to the 10 T cell receptor beta chains below, sequenced in a study of blood T cell repertoires in COVID-19. Sequencing was performed with immunoSEQ multiplex PCR; in TCRdb, only in-frame clones are kept and a portion is missing. Among roughly 150,000 clones listed, around 83% were seen once. Sequencing used peripheral blood. The receptors originated from a woman aged 55-75 years with COVID-19, enrolled during active disease.

This chain uses TRBV3-1 (or the pseudogene TRBV3-2) with TRBJ1-1, with 9 positions matching TRBD1. The CDR3 sequence is 18 residues long. Germline V gene sequence: CDR1 LGHDT, CDR2 YNNKEL (reference sequence). With 0 bases clipped from V and 1 base from J, the junction kept 9 bases outside the gene matches. In nucleotides, the CDR3 is TGTGCCAGCAGCCAAGATCTCCGGACAGGGGAGAAGAACACTGAAGCTTTCTTT. Translated: CASSQDLRTGEKNTEAFF.

The chain carries TRBV2 and TRBJ1-4, with D perhaps TRBD1 (6 bases). The CDR3 spans 15 residues. Germline lookup yields CDR1 SNHLY and CDR2 FYNNEI. V was shortened by 9 bases and J by 4 bases, with 18 bases between the two germline ends. This chain's CDR3 is CASGVGGHGNEKLFF. CDR3 in DNA: TGTGCCAGTGGGGTCGGGGGGCACGGTAATGAAAAACTGTTTTTT.

This clone was detected only once. The V gene is TRBV5-1, the J gene TRBJ2-4; TRBD2 matches at 13 bases. CDR1 is SGHRS and CDR2 is YFSETQ in the germline V gene. The CDR3 is made up of 20 amino acids. Trimming removed 3 bases from V and 1 base from J; junction bases left unmatched: 13. In DNA, the CDR3 is TGCGCCAGCAGCTACGATTTCGGACTAGCGGGAGAGAGGGCCAAAAACATTCAGTACTTC. It yields the protein CASSYDFGLAGERAKNIQYF.

V usage is TRBV12-3 or TRBV12-4 and J usage is TRBJ1-1, with D uncertain. This CDR3 comprises 13 residues. The V end lost 5 bases, the J end lost 5 bases, and 12 bases lay between the germline ends. The CDR3 spells CASSPAGGTEAFF. In nucleotides, the CDR3 is TGTGCCAGCAGTCCCGCCGGAGGTACTGAAGCTTTCTTT.

The V and J genes are TRBV5-1 and TRBJ2-1, with D uncertain. This CDR3 comprises 15 residues. V lost 0 bases and J lost 4, with 11 bases in between. The germline CDR1 and CDR2 sequences are SGHRS and YFSETQ. The CDR3 here is CASSLDSSYYNEQFF. CDR3 DNA: TGCGCCAGCAGCTTGGACAGTTCTTATTACAATGAGCAGTTCTTC.

This rearrangement joins TRBV6-5 to TRBJ2-7; 9 nucleotides line up with TRBD2. The CDR3 totals 15 residues. V lost 2 bases to trimming and J lost 2 bases; unmatched junction nucleotides: 4. Germline CDR1 MNHEY, CDR2 SVGAGI. The CDR3 reads CASSYRSSGTYEQYF. The CDR3 coding sequence is TGTGCCAGCAGTTACCGTTCTAGCGGGACCTACGAGCAGTACTTC.

The chain links TRBV11-2 to TRBJ2-1; possibly TRBD2 for D (6 bases). Germline V gene data show CDR1 as SGHAT and CDR2 as FQNNGV. The CDR3 has 13 residues. Trimming removed 4 bases from V and 5 bases from J, with 9 bases in between. The CDR3 region is CASSWDSNNEQFF. DNA of the CDR3: TGTGCCAGCAGCTGGGACTCTAACAATGAGCAGTTCTTC.

The rearrangement uses TRBV9 and TRBJ2-3; no firm D call. Germline V lookup: CDR1 SGDLS, CDR2 YYNGEE. Trimming took off 0 bases at V and 2 bases at J, with 4 bases between the two ends. The CDR3 totals 13 residues. CDR3 residues: CASSVDYTDTQYF. For the CDR3, the DNA is TGTGCCAGCAGCGTAGACTACACAGATACGCAGTATTTT.

The chain has TRBV5-1 and TRBJ1-2; 9 bases align to TRBD1. CDR3 size: 13 residues. The V and J ends lost 4 bases and 6 bases, in that order; junction bases with no gene match: 4. Per germline, CDR1 SGHRS and CDR2 YFSETQ. CDR3 bases: TGCGCCAGCAGCGACCGGACAGGGGATGGCTACACCTTC. It is translated as CASSDRTGDGYTF.

The chain joins TRBV6-5 to TRBJ1-1; TRBD1 aligns across 7 bases. The CDR3 contains 14 residues. The ends lost 6 bases at V and 5 bases at J; junction bases unmatched: 9. Germline loops: CDR1 MNHEY, CDR2 SVGAGI. This CDR3 reads CASRHPGGGTEAFF. For the CDR3, the DNA is TGTGCCAGCAGACATCCAGGGGGTGGGACTGAAGCTTTCTTT.